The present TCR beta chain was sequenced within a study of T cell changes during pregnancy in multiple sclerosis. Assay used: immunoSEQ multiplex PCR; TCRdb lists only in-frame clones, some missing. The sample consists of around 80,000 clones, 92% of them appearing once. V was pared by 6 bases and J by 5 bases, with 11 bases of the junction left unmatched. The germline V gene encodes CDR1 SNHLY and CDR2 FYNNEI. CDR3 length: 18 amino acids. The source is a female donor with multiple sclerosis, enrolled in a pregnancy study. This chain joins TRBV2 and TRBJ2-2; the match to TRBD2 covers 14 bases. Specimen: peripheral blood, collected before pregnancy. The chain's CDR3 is CASSEGTSGSMSTGELFF. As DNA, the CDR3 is TGTGCCAGCAGCGAGGGGACTAGCGGGAGTATGAGTACCGGGGAGCTGTTTTTT.